The T cell receptor beta chain described here comes from a study of PD-L1 blockade in urothelial cancer. Whole-study context: Analysis of blood occurred 3 weeks (second dose) and 6 weeks after treatment start. T cells numbered a median of roughly 150,000 in the blood samples.

The CDR3 contains 16 residues. V was clipped by 0 bases and J by 2 bases; unmatched bases: 4. Per the germline V gene, CDR1 is SGHNT and CDR2 is YYREEE (reference sequence). Indicated time point: pretreatment peripheral blood. Assay: immunoSEQ multiplex PCR; the TCRdb copy retains only in-frame clones and omits some. The sample contains around 130,000 clones, roughly 80% of which appear only once. V gene TRBV5-4 combines with J gene TRBJ2-2; TRBD2 agrees at 7 bases. This sample comprised PBMCs, obtained around atezolizumab (anti-PD-L1) treatment. The sequence was obtained from a man aged 45 to 65 with urothelial cancer. Here the CDR3 reads CASSLGGRANTGELFF. The CDR3 DNA reads as TGTGCCAGCAGCTTGGGGGGGAGGGCTAACACCGGGGAGCTGTTTTTT.